This TCR beta chain originates from a study of T cell clonotyping in hematopoietic cell transplantation (dated by TCRdb to the early 2020s). With regard to the full study: A total of roughly 150 blood samples were collected in the study from some 37 consecutive transplant recipients and their related donors. Patient recruitment ran from 2015 to early 2017, and follow-up continued until late 2020 or death.

The time point label on this specimen signifies: 100 days after allo-HCT. Recipient blood was collected about 28 days before transplant and at days 30, 100 and 180 after transplant. Nuclei Lysis Solution was used to extract genomic DNA from fresh or cryopreserved unfractionated peripheral blood mononuclear cells. Note on this clone: No cognate antigen has been identified for it. Base qualities are missing; no much larger clone stands one base away.

The immunoSEQ assay, a bias-controlled multiplex PCR with V- and J-specific primers, was used to amplify TCR beta CDR3 regions from genomic DNA. In a second PCR step, the CDR3 amplicons were tagged with a proprietary barcode plus Illumina adapter sequences. An Illumina MiSeq instrument was used to sequence the CDR3 libraries. Under the source paper's analysis protocol: Export and quality control were performed with immunoSEQ Analyzer 3.0, and downstream analyses were performed with R Bioconductor and Immunarch. Only productive rearrangements within the normalized downsampled data set were used in the calculation of repertoire metrics. In the normalized cohort, clonotypes with more than 5 templates were defined as pathologically expanded. Repertoire diversity was measured with the Inverse Simpson Index. To capture all clonotypes, CMV-specificity analyses were performed on the non-normalized data set. What TCRdb holds here is the immuneACCESS table cut down to in-frame rearrangements. Part of the clones is not present; checked against another copy, under half of the missing clones reflect an unresolved V gene, and the others are unexplained. That table gives V, J and clone size, and the DNA gave D and trimming. This sample lists about 4,600 clones; 77% were detected once. 25% to 35% of the sample is in the top ten clones.

There are 17 amino acids in the CDR3, from cysteine to phenylalanine inclusive. Just the 51-base CDR3 DNA is kept, in frame starting at base 1. V is pared back by 5 bases and J by 6 bases, with 20 bases lying between the germline termini. As encoded in the germline V gene, CDR1 is MDHEN while CDR2 is SYDVKM. What the study reported, not specific to this receptor: Broader TCR repertoire diversity after transplant was predicted by Inverse Simpson Index values from donors and from recipients before transplant. A decrease in recipient TCR diversity was observed after transplant, and a progressive increase in pathologically expanded clonotypes was seen from day 30 to day 180. Recipient repertoires showed only a small fraction of overlap with donor repertoires, and over 97% appeared de novo at the given depth. The sample size was limited, and because cells were not sorted, the contributions of CD4 and CD8 repertoires could not be separated.

The chain is encoded by TRBV28 joined to TRBJ1-6, with no confident D gene call. This sequence was found in a female patient in her 50s who had an allogeneic stem cell transplant from an unrelated donor, so the T cells may come from the graft donor. Some clones in this sample may be carry-over from other donors' samples. The specimen comprised peripheral blood mononuclear cells, sampled 100 days after allogeneic stem cell transplant. The CDR3 region reads CASSNLENDGFNSPLHF. The nucleotides read TGTGCCAGCAGTAACCTGGAAAATGACGGTTTTAATTCACCCCTCCACTTT.